This T cell receptor beta chain was identified in a study of blood T cells in healthy people across ages. This clonotype was detected a few times. The antigen is unknown. PCR was performed a second time for roughly 7 to 12 cycles using a sample-barcoded 5' primer and a J-beta primer mix. Tagging of each cDNA molecule was performed by a template-switch adaptor with 12 random nucleotides. CDR3-containing paired-end reads numbered at least 2.5 million in each sample. TCRdb independently ran MiXCR on the 5' RACE reads; one entry per CDR3 protein. The sample consists of 980,000 or so distinct CDR3 sequences, roughly 43% of them appearing once. The V end was cut by 4 bases, the J end by 4 bases, with 11 bases between. The germline CDR1 and CDR2 sequences are SQVTM and ANQGSEA. The CDR3 length is 13 residues. Study-level points and caveats: It was not possible, with unsorted PBMCs, to conclusively compare naive and antigen-experienced cells. When one million T cells were used, diversity estimates were thought to be underestimates.

Sequencing input: blood. This receptor was obtained from a man aged 25-40 years in good health. This rearrangement joins TRBV29-1 to TRBJ2-1; no clear D. In DNA form, the CDR3 reads TGCAGCGTTGTATGGGTAGCTTACAATGAGCAGTTCTTC. Protein product: CSVVWVAYNEQFF.